This T cell receptor beta chain was obtained from a study of control samples from healthy donors and cancer patients. This CDR3 comprises 14 residues. The germline V and J ends were trimmed by 4 bases and 3 bases, with 13 bases remaining between them. In germline, CDR1 is MDHEN, CDR2 SYDVKM. Using immunoSEQ multiplex PCR, the repertoire was profiled, and TCRdb retains in-frame clones only, with some absent. Of 130,000 or so clones listed, 70% to 90% were seen once; the top ten hold around 3%. The source is a man aged 45-65 years in good health. This rearrangement joins TRBV28 to TRBJ2-7; a possible D gene is TRBD1 (6 bases). The specimen sequenced was blood. CDR3 sequence reads: CASSSGQTHYEQYF. The CDR3 DNA follows: TGTGCCAGCAGTTCTGGACAGACGCACTACGAGCAGTACTTC.